This T cell receptor beta chain was captured by sequencing in a study of shared T cell receptors in the human thymus. This clone came up once. TCRdb's copy holds only in-frame clones and misses some; the assay was immunoSEQ multiplex PCR. The sample records around 730,000 clones, over 75% being singletons. V shed 3 bases and J shed 0 bases, with 12 bases lying between them. This CDR3 comprises 14 residues. In germline, CDR1 is GTSNPN, CDR2 SVGIG (reference sequence). This sample was also put to use in a study of human thymus T cells. Turning to that study: Resections from corrective heart surgery supplied the thymus tissue. Overlap was high between thymic repertoires from unrelated individuals, as reported in related research.

The chain uses TRBV30 and TRBJ2-7; perhaps TRBD2 as D (6 bases). The origin of this receptor is a girl less than two years old with a congenital heart defect. Material: thymocytes. The CDR3 DNA is TGTGCCTGGAGCGAGTCCGGGGGCTCCTACGAGCAGTACTTC. Amino acids: CAWSESGGSYEQYF.